Shown below are 5 T cell receptor beta chains from a single sample sequenced in a study of blood T cell repertoires in COVID-19. Libraries were prepared by immunoSEQ multiplex PCR; TCRdb keeps only in-frame clonotypes and omits some of them. The sample lists over 110,000 clones, 84% occurring once. The sequencing sample was made of peripheral blood. The receptors come from a man aged 60 to 75 with active or convalescent COVID-19.

The chain combines TRBV15 with TRBJ1-5; unclear D gene. Germline CDR1 LNHNV, CDR2 YYDKDF (reference sequence). Trimming took 3 bases from V and 4 from J, leaving 10 bases between them. The CDR3 runs to 14 residues. Here the CDR3 reads CATSRAVRNQPQHF. The CDR3, as DNA: TGTGCCACCAGCAGGGCAGTAAGAAATCAGCCCCAGCATTTT.

This rearrangement joins TRBV30 to TRBJ1-5; D unresolved. The CDR3 totals 13 residues. Germline-derived CDR1 and CDR2 are GTSNPN and SVGIG (reference sequence). Between the trimmed V and J ends, which lost 0 bases and 5 bases, there was a span of 8 bases. CDR3 protein: CAWSVNRDQPQHF. CDR3 in DNA: TGTGCCTGGAGTGTAAACAGAGATCAGCCCCAGCATTTT.

The chain combines TRBV19 with TRBJ1-5; TRBD1 aligns across 7 bases. Germline values: CDR1 LNHDA, CDR2 SQIVND (reference sequence). The CDR3 loop spans 20 amino acids. V was clipped by 4 bases and J by 1 base; unmatched bases: 19. The DNA for the CDR3 is TGTGCCAGTAGTAACCTCGCCGGGACAGTGGGGTCGGCGAGCAATCAGCCCCAGCATTTT. Its translation is CASSNLAGTVGSASNQPQHF. Full variable domain (rest looked up from reference TRBV19 and TRBJ1-5): DGGITQSPKYLFRKEGQNVTLSCEQNLNHDAMYWYRQDPGQGLRLIYYSQIVNDFQKGDIAEGYSVSREKKESFPLTVTSAQKNPTAFYLCASSNLAGTVGSASNQPQHFGDGTRLSIL.

The genes are TRBV6-5 and TRBJ1-1, with 8 bases fitting TRBD1. V was pared by 6 bases and J by 2 bases, with 2 bases of the junction left unmatched. Germline V gene lookup returns CDR1 MNHEY and CDR2 SVGAGI. CDR3 size: 13 residues. This chain's CDR3 is CASRGQANTEAFF. DNA of the CDR3: TGTGCCAGCAGGGGACAGGCAAACACTGAAGCTTTCTTT.

Comments on this clone: Mismatch with germline at one junction end may stem from a read error. The chain employs TRBV5-1 and TRBJ1-5; no reliable D call. This CDR3 comprises 14 residues. CDR1 SGHRS and CDR2 YFSETQ come from the germline V gene. The CDR3 DNA is TGCGCCAGCAGTTTGGACGGAGCCAATCAGCCCCAGCATTTT. This sequence encodes CASSLDGANQPQHF.